The 26 T cell receptor beta chains reported below all come from one sample, sequenced in a study of T cells in Graves' hyperthyroidism and ophthalmopathy. The TCR beta CDR3 regions underwent amplification using RNA transcripts as the source. RT-PCR in the first round (using the HTBI primer set) targeted the TCR CDR3. TCRdb passed the multiplex PCR reads through MiXCR, listing each CDR3 protein once. The data contain fewer than 450,000 distinct CDR3 sequences, roughly 13% of them singletons. Sequencing used blood. These receptors originate from a man aged 50 or older with Graves' ophthalmopathy.

This clonotype was detected many times. The rearrangement links TRBV20-1 to TRBJ2-7, with D unresolved. The V end was cut by 5 bases, the J end by 0 bases, with 11 bases between. The CDR3 has 13 residues. Germline V gene sequence: CDR1 DFQATT, CDR2 SNEGSKA (reference sequence). DNA of the CDR3: TGCAGTGCTCACCGGACCCACTCCTACGAGCAGTACTTC. It yields the protein CSAHRTHSYEQYF.

This clonotype was counted at least ten times. The chain couples TRBV27 to TRBJ2-7; possible D gene TRBD1, 6 bases. CDR3 length: 14 residues. Trimming stripped 2 bases from V and 5 bases from J, with 13 bases between. Germline assignment: CDR1 MNHEY and CDR2 SMNVEV (reference sequence). Written as DNA, the CDR3 is TGTGCCAGCAGTTTAGAGACAGGCCGCCACGAGCAGTACTTC. Encoded protein: CASSLETGRHEQYF.

V usage is TRBV9 and J usage is TRBJ2-2; a weak D match, TRBD1 (6 bases). V shed 6 bases and J shed 1 base, with 10 bases lying between them. CDR3 size: 14 residues. Germline CDR1 is SGDLS and CDR2 is YYNGEE. The chain's CDR3 is CASTPGQNTGELFF. CDR3 nucleotides: TGTGCCAGCACCCCGGGACAGAACACCGGGGAGCTGTTTTTT.

The rearrangement links TRBV5-1 to TRBJ2-1; TRBD2 matches 8 bases. J was trimmed by 4 bases and V by 6 bases; bases with no gene match: 3. CDR3 length equals 13 residues. The germline CDR1 and CDR2 sequences are SGHRS and YFSETQ. CDR3 sequence: CASTGTSYNEQFF. In nucleotides, the CDR3 is TGCGCCAGCACCGGGACTAGTTACAATGAGCAGTTCTTC.

The chain is built from TRBV6-1 and TRBJ2-7; 11 nucleotides align to TRBD2. The CDR3 covers 13 residues. From germline, CDR1 is MNHNS and CDR2 SASEGT. With 7 bases clipped from V and 4 bases from J, the junction kept 3 bases outside the gene matches. The CDR3 DNA reads as TGTGCCAGCAACCCTAGCGGGAGGTACGAGCAGTACTTC. It is translated as CASNPSGRYEQYF.

The rearrangement links TRBV20-1 to TRBJ2-7; D is perhaps TRBD1 or TRBD2 (5 bases each). The end of the DNA aligns better with TRBJ2-1, so the J call may be wrong. Germline lookup yields CDR1 DFQATT and CDR2 SNEGSKA (reference sequence). This CDR3 comprises 17 residues. CDR3 DNA: TGCAGTGCTGAACCCCAGGGATCTGGAGGTTACTCCTACGAGCAGTTCTTC. This codes for CSAEPQGSGGYSYEQFF.

There are a few counts of this clonotype. The rearrangement links TRBV7-8 to TRBJ2-7, with D uncertain. Germline V gene lookup returns CDR1 SGHVS and CDR2 FQNEAQ. Trimming left V 5 bases short and J 3 bases short, with 14 bases between. The CDR3 sequence is 14 residues long. CDR3 coding DNA: TGTGCCAGCAGCCTCGCGGATTCCAGCTACGAGCAGTACTTC. Translation gives CASSLADSSYEQYF.

This clonotype turned up a few times. V is TRBV6-2 or TRBV6-3 and J is TRBJ2-7, with 8 bases that match TRBD2. Germline V gives CDR1 MNHEY, CDR2 SVGEGT. The V and J ends lost 4 bases and 3 bases, in that order; junction bases with no gene match: 5. This CDR3 has 14 amino acids. The CDR3 here is CASSFSGGLYEQYF. Here the CDR3 DNA reads TGTGCCAGCAGTTTCAGCGGGGGACTCTACGAGCAGTACTTC.

This clonotype was seen many times. The V call is TRBV20-1, the J call TRBJ2-7; D might be TRBD1 (6 bases). Trimming took 4 bases from V and 5 from J, leaving 15 bases between them. CDR1 and CDR2 (germline): DFQATT, SNEGSKA (reference sequence). CDR3 length: 13 amino acids. CDR3 residues: CSANTGFVDEQYF. CDR3 DNA sequence: TGCAGTGCTAATACAGGGTTCGTCGACGAGCAGTACTTC.

In its sample, this clonotype was seen many times. V gene TRBV28 combines with J gene TRBJ1-5, with 10 bases aligning to TRBD1. V shed 5 bases and J 1 base; nucleotides not matched to a gene: 26. The germline V gene has CDR1 MDHEN and CDR2 SYDVKM. The CDR3 has 23 amino acids. The CDR3 here is CASSPSTIGAPGQGRRSNQPQHF. The CDR3 region has the DNA TGTGCCAGCAGTCCTAGTACAATAGGGGCCCCGGGACAGGGGCGAAGGAGCAATCAGCCCCAGCATTTT.

This clonotype came up a few times. The chain links TRBV20-1 to TRBJ2-3; D not resolved. This CDR3 region has 11 residues. CDR1 and CDR2 from the germline V gene are DFQATT and SNEGSKA (reference sequence). The CDR3 DNA sequence: TGCAGCTCGTTGAGCCCAGATACGCAGTATTTT. Residues: CSSLSPDTQYF.

This chain joins TRBV14 and TRBJ2-7, with D possibly being TRBD2 (7 bases). CDR3 length: 13 amino acids. Germline-derived CDR1 and CDR2 are SGHDN and FVKESK. Trimming pared 4 bases from V and 6 bases from J, leaving 13 bases between. The CDR3 nucleotides read TGTGCCAGCAGCCCTGGGGGGGCGGTCGAGCAGTACTTC. Translation gives CASSPGGAVEQYF.

This clonotype has only one observation. The V and J genes are TRBV14 and TRBJ2-1, with 9 bases matching TRBD1. This CDR3 has 13 amino acids. J was trimmed by 6 bases and V by 5 bases; bases with no gene match: 2. Germline loops: CDR1 SGHDN, CDR2 FVKESK. This CDR3 reads CASSGTGINEQFF. CDR3 DNA: TGTGCCAGCAGCGGGACAGGGATCAATGAGCAGTTCTTC.

The gene calls are TRBV19 and TRBJ2-7; D is perhaps TRBD1 (6 bases). CDR1 is LNHDA and CDR2 is SQIVND in the germline V gene (reference sequence). This CDR3 spans 15 amino acids. Trimming shortened V by 3 bases and J by 2 bases, and 14 bases separated the two germline ends. CDR3 sequence (DNA): TGTGCCAGTAGTATTTATACAGGGACCACCTACGAGCAGTACTTC. This encodes CASSIYTGTTYEQYF.

This clonotype was picked up many times. The rearrangement links TRBV20-1 to TRBJ2-1; D is undetermined. The CDR3 spans 14 residues. Trimming took off 5 bases at V and 0 bases at J, with 11 bases between the two ends. Germline V gives CDR1 DFQATT, CDR2 SNEGSKA (reference sequence). CDR3 coding DNA: TGCAGTGCTCCGACGGCGATCTCCTACAATGAGCAGTTCTTC. Translated: CSAPTAISYNEQFF.

This clonotype appeared many times. V and J are TRBV10-2 and TRBJ2-1; 10 positions match TRBD2. V shed 6 bases and J 6 bases; nucleotides not matched to a gene: 14. Germline values: CDR1 WSHSY, CDR2 SAAADI. The CDR3 length is 17 residues. CDR3 amino acids: CASRPGLAGVTPNEQFF. DNA for the CDR3: TGCGCCAGCAGGCCGGGGCTAGCGGGAGTCACACCCAATGAGCAGTTCTTC.

This chain uses TRBV12-3 or TRBV12-4 with TRBJ1-5, with a tentative D call TRBD1 (6 bases). V was pared by 5 bases and J by 7 bases, with 12 bases between. CDR3 length equals 13 residues. The CDR3 here is CASSKQGRQPQHF. In DNA, the CDR3 is TGTGCCAGCAGTAAACAGGGACGACAGCCCCAGCATTTT.

The sample holds many counts of this clonotype. V is TRBV18 and J is TRBJ2-5; D not certain. This CDR3 has 16 residues. V lost 2 bases to trimming and J lost 1 base, with 14 bases between them. Germline-derived CDR1 and CDR2 are KGHSH and LQKENI. The CDR3 DNA reads TGTGCCAGCTCACCAGATTTTCGTCTCCCCCAAGAGACCCAGTACTTC. Its protein is CASSPDFRLPQETQYF.

Many counts were recorded for this clonotype. J is TRBJ2-3 and V is TRBV20-1; 8 bases fit TRBD2. Trimming cost V 5 bases and J 5 bases; bases outside gene matches: 6. CDR3 length: 13 amino acids. The V gene's germline CDR1 is DFQATT and CDR2 SNEGSKA (reference sequence). CDR3 sequence (DNA): TGCAGTGCTCCGGGACTAGATCGAGATACGCAGTATTTT. As protein: CSAPGLDRDTQYF.

The table lists this clonotype with many counts. This sequence joins TRBV5-1 and TRBJ2-7; D possibly matches TRBD1 or TRBD2 (5 bases each). The germline V and J ends were trimmed by 3 bases and 5 bases, with 15 bases remaining between them. Germline V CDR1 and CDR2: SGHRS, YFSETQ. CDR3 size: 14 residues. The CDR3 sequence: CASSSEGSANEQYF. CDR3 in DNA: TGCGCCAGCAGCTCAGAGGGGTCGGCTAACGAGCAGTACTTC.

The J gene is TRBJ1-6, the V gene TRBV27, with 11 bases identical to TRBD1. The V and J ends lost 3 bases and 7 bases, in that order; junction bases with no gene match: 5. Per the germline V gene, CDR1 is MNHEY and CDR2 is SMNVEV (reference sequence). The CDR3 has 16 residues. The CDR3 coding sequence is TGTGCCAGCAGTTTCGAGGACAGGGGGCGAAATTCACCCCTCCACTTT. Amino acids: CASSFEDRGRNSPLHF.

The rearrangement joins TRBV6-1 to TRBJ2-6; a weak D match, TRBD2 (6 bases). Germline values: CDR1 MNHNS, CDR2 SASEGT. The CDR3 runs to 17 residues. Trimming stripped 4 bases from V and 0 bases from J, with 13 bases between. The CDR3 DNA sequence: TGTGCCAGCAGTGTGGAGGGACGTGGCTCTGGGGCCAACGTCCTGACTTTC. It translates to CASSVEGRGSGANVLTF.

This clonotype was seen ten or more times. This CDR3 is CASSQVPSAEQYF. CDR3 bases: TGTGCCAGCAGCCAAGTTCCCAGTGCCGAGCAGTACTTC. This sequence joins TRBV14 and TRBJ2-7; D is unclear. Looked up from germline, CDR1 is SGHDN and CDR2 is FVKESK. The CDR3 sequence is 13 residues long. The germline V and J ends were trimmed by 1 base and 6 bases, with 10 bases remaining between them.

Only a few counts were recorded for this clonotype. This chain connects TRBV5-1 to TRBJ2-2, with TRBD2 as a possible D gene (5 bases). The CDR3 has 16 amino acids. Trimming took 4 bases from V and 6 from J, leaving 19 bases between them. CDR1 is SGHRS, CDR2 YFSETQ, per germline. CDR3 DNA sequence: TGCGCCAGCAGCCAGAACATTGGGGTCGGGGCCGGGGAGCTGTTTTTT. Encoded protein: CASSQNIGVGAGELFF.

The chain has TRBV6-2 or TRBV6-3 and TRBJ2-1; TRBD2 aligns across 8 bases. The CDR3 runs 17 residues. In germline, CDR1 is MNHEY, CDR2 SVGEGT. The J segment lost 4 bases and the V segment lost 8 bases, leaving 16 bases of the junction unmatched. The CDR3 DNA is TGTGCCAGCTCGCCGGGAGGGAGCTCACCGGGGTACAATGAGCAGTTCTTC. This gives the protein CASSPGGSSPGYNEQFF.

The table lists this clonotype with many counts. This chain connects TRBV5-8 to TRBJ1-2, with TRBD1 matching 7 bases. The germline CDR1 and CDR2 sequences are SGHTS and YDEGEE. This CDR3 is built from 18 residues. Trimming cost V 4 bases and J 0 bases; bases outside gene matches: 15. The chain's CDR3 is CASSPSLGQARSNYGYTF. The CDR3, as DNA: TGTGCCAGCAGCCCCTCGCTAGGACAGGCCCGGTCTAACTATGGCTACACCTTC. The full variable domain, rest sourced from reference TRBV5-8 and TRBJ1-2, is EAGVTQSPTHLIKTRGQQATLRCSPISGHTSVYWYQQALGLGLQFLLWYDEGEERNRGNFPPRFSGRQFPNYSSELNVNALELEDSALYLCASSPSLGQARSNYGYTFGSGTRLTVV.